The clone carrying this TCR beta chain has a single count. CD8 cells classed as naive were CD45RO-negative and positively selected for CCR7, excluding terminally differentiated effector memory CD45RA+ cells. Assay: immunoSEQ multiplex PCR; the TCRdb copy retains only in-frame clones and omits some. The sample includes around 1.9 million clones, 80% to 95% of them seen just once. This sample is drawn from a study of shared clonotypes between healthy human individuals. Germline CDR1 KGHSY, CDR2 FQNENV. Trimming cost V 5 bases and J 15 bases; bases outside gene matches: 16. The CDR3 sequence is 14 residues long.

V is TRBV16 and J is TRBJ2-1, with TRBD2 identical over 7 bases. Source material: naive CD8+ T cells from PBMCs. This sequence originates from a man between 18 and 29 years old in good health. Some clones in this sample may be carry-over from other donors' samples. CDR3 DNA: TGTGCCAGCAGCTTACCAATAGGACGGGAGGTATTGTTCTTC. Translation: CASSLPIGREVLFF.